This T cell receptor beta chain was documented in a study of regulatory T cells in long-lasting Graves disease. TCR beta libraries were built with iRepertoire HTBI primers and Arm-PCR of CDR3 regions. TCRdb re-derived calls from the multiplex PCR reads in MiXCR, one entry per CDR3 protein. This repertoire shows about 620,000 distinct CDR3 sequences, around 15% found once; its top ten account for 15% to 20%. J gave up 8 bases and V 5 bases, and 8 bases lay outside the gene matches. From germline, CDR1 is MNHEY and CDR2 SMNVEV (reference sequence). The CDR3 totals 15 residues. Time point of the sample: newly diagnosed GD, antithyroid drugs for less than 3 months. The TCR library was made from RNA that had been extracted from PBMCs in TRIzol. In its sample, this clonotype was seen many times. The same sample was also studied in work on T cells in Graves' hyperthyroidism and ophthalmopathy. That work adds: Among clonotypes expanded in thyroid above 0.001, most were also found in blood.

The sample was peripheral blood mononuclear cells (PBMCs), taken at new diagnosis, from a patient treated with antithyroid drugs. V gene TRBV27 combines with J gene TRBJ2-2; 10 nucleotides line up with TRBD2. The receptor was derived from a woman aged 25-40 years with Graves disease. CDR3 DNA: TGTGCCAGCAGTCCGTCTAGCGGGAGTCCGGGGGAGCTGTTTTTT. As protein: CASSPSSGSPGELFF.